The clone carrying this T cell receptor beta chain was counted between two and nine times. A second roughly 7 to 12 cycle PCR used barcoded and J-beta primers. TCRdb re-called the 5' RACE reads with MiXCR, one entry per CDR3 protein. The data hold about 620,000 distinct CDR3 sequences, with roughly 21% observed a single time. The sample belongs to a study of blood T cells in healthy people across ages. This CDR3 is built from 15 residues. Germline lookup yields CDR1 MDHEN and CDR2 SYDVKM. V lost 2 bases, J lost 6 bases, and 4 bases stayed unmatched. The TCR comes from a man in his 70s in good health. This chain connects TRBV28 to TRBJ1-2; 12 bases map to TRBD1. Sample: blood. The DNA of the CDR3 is TGTGCCAGCAGTTTACGGGACAGGGGGCGCAATGGCTACACCTTC. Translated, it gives CASSLRDRGRNGYTF.